What follows are 13 T cell receptor beta chains derived from one specimen sequenced in a study of blood T cell repertoires in COVID-19. TCRdb keeps only in-frame clones here, not all; method: immunoSEQ multiplex PCR. The data show more than 120,000 clones, approximately 87% seen once. The sample taken for sequencing was peripheral blood. All receptors come from a woman in her fifties or sixties with active or convalescent COVID-19.

The chain links TRBV6-5 to TRBJ1-1, with TRBD1 as a possible D gene (6 bases). The V gene lost 6 bases and the J gene lost 3 bases, with 17 bases spanning the gap. The CDR3 length is 15 residues. CDR1 and CDR2 from the germline V gene are MNHEY and SVGAGI. The DNA for the CDR3 is TGTGCCAGCAGCCGGGGGGCAGGCCGGGACACTGAAGCTTTCTTT. Translation: CASSRGAGRDTEAFF.

The chain links TRBV7-2 to TRBJ2-5, with a possible D match to TRBD1 (5 bases). The CDR3 is made up of 16 amino acids. Trimming took 2 bases from V and 1 from J, leaving 14 bases between them. The germline CDR1 and CDR2 sequences are SGHTA and FQGNSA. CDR3 in amino acids: CASSLQVQGPQETQYF. CDR3 bases: TGTGCCAGCAGCTTACAGGTCCAGGGCCCCCAAGAGACCCAGTACTTC. Based on the CDR3 plus reference TRBV7-2 and TRBJ2-5, the full variable domain is GAGVSQSPSNKVTEKGKDVELRCDPISGHTALYWYRQSLGQGLEFLIYFQGNSAPDKSGLPSDRFSAERTGGSVSTLTIQRTQQEDSAVYLCASSLQVQGPQETQYFGPGTRLLVL.

This chain uses TRBV27 with TRBJ1-6; 9 bases agree with TRBD1. Trimming at V came to 2 bases and at J to 7 bases, leaving 3 bases not matched to a gene. CDR1 and CDR2 from the germline V gene are MNHEY and SMNVEV (reference sequence). This CDR3 spans 15 amino acids. The CDR3 sequence: CASSLGTGSNSPLHF. For the CDR3, the DNA is TGTGCCAGCAGTTTAGGGACAGGGAGCAATTCACCCCTCCACTTT.

The chain carries TRBV5-6 and TRBJ1-4; 7 nucleotides align to TRBD1. This CDR3 is 15 amino acids long. J was trimmed by 10 bases and V by 0 bases; bases with no gene match: 9. Looked up from germline, CDR1 is SGHDT and CDR2 is YYEEEE. CDR3 nucleotides: TGTGCCAGCAGCTTGGCAGGGGGTTCGCAGGGAAAACTGTTTTTT. Translated: CASSLAGGSQGKLFF.

This clone is a singleton in its sample. The genes are TRBV19 and TRBJ1-1, with a tentative D call TRBD1 (5 bases). This CDR3 comprises 13 residues. Trimming took 0 bases from V and 8 from J, leaving 10 bases between them. CDR1 and CDR2 (germline): LNHDA, SQIVND (reference sequence). CDR3 loop: CASSIDRVEEAFF. The DNA of the CDR3 is TGTGCCAGTAGTATAGACAGGGTAGAAGAAGCTTTCTTT.

This clone was seen only a few times. The chain is built from TRBV29-1 and TRBJ1-5; possible D gene TRBD1, 5 bases. Trimming cost V 4 bases and J 0 bases, with 7 bases left between them. This CDR3 contains 13 residues. The germline V gene has CDR1 SQVTM and CDR2 ANQGSEA. CDR3 sequence: CSVGGGSNQPQHF. The CDR3 DNA sequence: TGCAGCGTTGGGGGGGGTAGCAATCAGCCCCAGCATTTT.

This clone came up once. The rearrangement links TRBV29-1 to TRBJ2-3; D is possibly TRBD2 (5 bases). CDR1 SQVTM and CDR2 ANQGSEA come from the germline V gene. CDR3 size: 12 residues. Trimming stripped 4 bases from V and 6 bases from J, with 11 bases between. The CDR3 DNA reads TGCAGCGTTGTCGGGGTGGGGGATACGCAGTATTTT. Its translation is CSVVGVGDTQYF.

CDR3 in DNA: TGTGCCAGCAGTGTGCGACAAACCTCGACTATGTATGGCTACACCTTC. This sequence encodes CASSVRQTSTMYGYTF. This chain uses TRBV6-1 with TRBJ1-2; no clear D. V gave up 4 bases and J gave up 5 bases, with 20 bases separating them. The CDR3 has 16 amino acids. Germline V lookup: CDR1 MNHNS, CDR2 SASEGT.

The genes are TRBV4-2 and TRBJ1-6; 10 nucleotides match TRBD1. CDR1 and CDR2 from the germline V gene are LGHNA and YNFKEQ. V was clipped by 0 bases and J by 6 bases; unmatched bases: 8. CDR3 size: 18 residues. The CDR3 bases are TGTGCCAGCAGCCAAGATCGGGACAGGGGCAACGGTAATTCACCCCTCCACTTT. Translated: CASSQDRDRGNGNSPLHF.

This chain connects TRBV5-1 to TRBJ2-7; 11 nucleotides match TRBD1. With V trimmed by 3 bases and J by 3 bases, 2 bases remained unmatched. The CDR3 sequence is 14 residues long. Germline V gives CDR1 SGHRS, CDR2 YFSETQ. The CDR3 loop reads CASSSGTGGYEQYF. In nucleotides, the CDR3 is TGCGCCAGCAGCTCCGGGACAGGGGGCTACGAGCAGTACTTC.

This chain links TRBV7-8 with TRBJ2-7; 9 nucleotides align to TRBD1. CDR1 is SGHVS and CDR2 is FQNEAQ in the germline V gene. The CDR3 is made up of 16 amino acids. V gave up 5 bases and J gave up 2 bases; unmatched junction bases: 10. In DNA form, the CDR3 reads TGTGCCAGCAGCCCCAGGGACAGGGCGGGGGCCTACGAGCAGTACTTC. This translates into CASSPRDRAGAYEQYF. The full variable domain, in which reference TRBV7-8 and TRBJ2-7 provide the parts outside the CDR3, is GAGVSQSPRYKVAKRGQDVALRCDPISGHVSLFWYQQALGQGPEFLTYFQNEAQLDKSGLPSDRFFAERPEGSVSTLKIQRTQQEDSAVYLCASSPRDRAGAYEQYFGPGTRLTVT.

This chain uses TRBV10-3 with TRBJ2-7; 7 bases align to TRBD2. There are 15 residues in the CDR3. Per the germline V gene, CDR1 is ENHRY and CDR2 is SYGVKD. V gave up 0 bases and J gave up 2 bases; unmatched junction bases: 4. The CDR3 here is CAISESGSGPYEQYF. The CDR3 DNA is TGTGCCATCAGTGAGTCGGGTAGCGGGCCCTACGAGCAGTACTTC.

The chain uses TRBV2 and TRBJ2-2; 10 bases line up with TRBD2. V lost 5 bases to trimming and J lost 6 bases; unmatched junction nucleotides: 6. The CDR3 has 15 residues. From germline, CDR1 is SNHLY and CDR2 FYNNEI. CDR3 sequence (DNA): TGTGCCAGCAGTTCTAGCGGGAGTGGCGCCGGGGAGCTGTTTTTT. Translating it yields CASSSSGSGAGELFF.